The TCR beta chain under discussion was sequenced for a study of blood T cell repertoires in COVID-19. The wider study: COVID-19 samples collected from the United States, Italy and Spain covered acute and convalescent phases.

Authors' analysis steps: Reference gene primer amplification gave estimated nucleated cell counts. The assay was immunoSEQ multiplex PCR, and TCRdb's table has in-frame clones only and misses some. V and J calls and clone size are those listed in that table; D and trimming were worked out from the DNA. The sample lists 72,000 or so clones, 75% to 90% occurring once. The ends were cut back, 3 bases at V and 4 bases at J, with 4 bases in the middle. Germline V CDR1 and CDR2: KGHSH, LQKENI. The CDR3 is 13 residues long. This clonotype was obtained from a woman of 80 years or more with active or convalescent COVID-19. The chain links TRBV18 to TRBJ1-6; D is undetermined. The sequenced material came from peripheral blood. The CDR3 protein is CASSPEYNSPLHF. The DNA of the CDR3 is TGTGCCAGCTCACCTGAGTATAATTCACCCCTCCACTTT.